This entry is about one TCR beta chain. This specimen comes from a study of blood T cells in healthy people across ages. Germline assignment: CDR1 MNHNY and CDR2 SVGAGI (reference sequence). The CDR3 totals 13 residues. J gave up 12 bases and V 5 bases, and 9 bases lay outside the gene matches. Next came a second PCR, run for about 7 to 12 cycles, which used a sample-barcoded 5' primer along with a J-beta primer mix. TCRdb re-derived calls from the 5' RACE reads in MiXCR, one entry per CDR3 protein. Altogether about 1.8 million distinct CDR3 sequences are present, 40% to 55% being singletons, with the ten largest covering less than 2.5%.

Material for sequencing was blood. The clonotype was recovered from a middle-aged woman in good health. V and J are TRBV6-6 and TRBJ1-4, with 7 bases lining up with TRBD1. This CDR3 is CASSQDRLRELFF. The DNA of the CDR3 is TGTGCCAGCAGTCAGGACAGGCTACGGGAACTGTTTTTT.